The T cell receptor (beta chain) under discussion was sequenced for a study of blood T cell repertoires in COVID-19. In the study overall: Samples representing acute and convalescent COVID-19 were sourced from the United States, Italy and Spain. Sources were T cells, B-cell-depleted T cells, or PBMCs; the material itself was cDNA or gDNA.

In this sample, this clone turned up a few times. Germline values: CDR1 SEHNR, CDR2 FQNEAQ (reference sequence). This CDR3 spans 14 amino acids. The junction had 3 bases not matched to a gene; V was cut back by 5 bases and J by 6 bases. Methods used by the authors: Estimated nucleated cell counts came from reference gene primer amplification. TCRdb's copy holds only in-frame clones and misses some; the assay was immunoSEQ multiplex PCR. D and trimming come from the DNA, and the V and J calls and clone size come from that table. The sample gives about 190,000 clones, more than 75% of which show up once; approximately 4.4% is in the top ten.

This chain connects TRBV7-9 to TRBJ1-5; 11 nucleotides line up with TRBD1. The clonotype was recovered from a human donor in a cohort sampled during active COVID-19. Sequencing was carried out using peripheral blood. DNA of the CDR3: TGTGCCAGCAGCCATGGGACAGGGGGTCAGCCCCAGCATTTT. This gives the protein CASSHGTGGQPQHF.